The present TCR beta chain was sequenced within a study of T cells after yellow fever vaccination. Study-level information: Fractions of limited cellularity were prepared by means of SMART-Seq v4 Ultra Low Input.

Researchers made TCR cDNA using 5'RACE template switching, and this step added a universal primer site and UMIs. TCRdb re-derived calls from the 5' RACE reads in MiXCR, one entry per CDR3 protein. Of under 100,000 distinct CDR3 sequences listed, around 5.8% are singletons. This clonotype was recorded many times. Its antigen is as yet unknown. CDR1 LGHNA and CDR2 YSLEER come from the germline V gene. The V end was cut by 0 bases, the J end by 2 bases, with 14 bases between. This CDR3 is built from 17 residues. Study conclusions and caveats: Once the booster was given, most primary-vaccination clones reappeared, at approximately 97% for CD4 and approximately 88% for CD8. Peaking on day 5 versus 15, the secondary response was faster but weaker.

The chain uses TRBV4-3 and TRBJ2-1, with D tentatively TRBD1 (6 bases). The sequences come from CD8+ T cells sorted from PBMCs, collected 10 days after the yellow fever booster vaccination. The receptor comes from a man in his late teens or twenties who received the YFV17D yellow fever vaccine. In nucleotides, the CDR3 is TGCGCCAGCAGCCAAGACGCCTCCCAGGGGCCCTACAATGAGCAGTTCTTC. This sequence encodes CASSQDASQGPYNEQFF.